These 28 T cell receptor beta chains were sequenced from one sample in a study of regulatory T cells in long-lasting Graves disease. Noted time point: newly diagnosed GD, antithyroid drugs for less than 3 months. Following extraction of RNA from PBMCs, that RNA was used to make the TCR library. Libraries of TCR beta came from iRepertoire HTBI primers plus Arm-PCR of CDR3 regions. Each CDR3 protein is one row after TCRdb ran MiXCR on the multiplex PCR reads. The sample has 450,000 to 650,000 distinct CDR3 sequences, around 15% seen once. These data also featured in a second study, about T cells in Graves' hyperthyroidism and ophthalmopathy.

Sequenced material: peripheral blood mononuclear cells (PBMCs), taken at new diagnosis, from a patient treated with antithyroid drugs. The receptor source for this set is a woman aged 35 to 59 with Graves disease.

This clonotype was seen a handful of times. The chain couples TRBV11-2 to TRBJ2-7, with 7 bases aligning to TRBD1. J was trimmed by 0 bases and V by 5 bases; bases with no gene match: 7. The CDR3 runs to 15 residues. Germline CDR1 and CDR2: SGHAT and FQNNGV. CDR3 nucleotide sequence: TGTGCCAGCAGCAGCACGACAGGGTTCTCCTACGAGCAGTACTTC. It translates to CASSSTTGFSYEQYF. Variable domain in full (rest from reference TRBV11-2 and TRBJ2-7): EAGVAQSPRYKIIEKRQSVAFWCNPISGHATLYWYQQILGQGPKLLIQFQNNGVVDDSQLPKDRFSAERLKGVDSTLKIQPAKLEDSAVYLCASSSTTGFSYEQYFGPGTRLTVT.

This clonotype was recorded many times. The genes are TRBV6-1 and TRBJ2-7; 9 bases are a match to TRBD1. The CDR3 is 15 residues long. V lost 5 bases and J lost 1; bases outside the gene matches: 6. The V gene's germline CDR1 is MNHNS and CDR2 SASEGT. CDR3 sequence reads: CASSTPGQGSYEQYF. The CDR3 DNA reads TGTGCCAGCAGTACGCCGGGACAGGGTTCCTACGAGCAGTACTTC.

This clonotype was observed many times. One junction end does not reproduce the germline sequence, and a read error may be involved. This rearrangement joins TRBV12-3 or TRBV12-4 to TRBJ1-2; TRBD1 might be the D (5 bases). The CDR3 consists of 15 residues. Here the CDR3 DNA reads TGTGCCAGCAGTTTCTACGTCTTCGGGCAGGACAATACCGGCTTC. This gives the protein CASSFYVFGQDNTGF.

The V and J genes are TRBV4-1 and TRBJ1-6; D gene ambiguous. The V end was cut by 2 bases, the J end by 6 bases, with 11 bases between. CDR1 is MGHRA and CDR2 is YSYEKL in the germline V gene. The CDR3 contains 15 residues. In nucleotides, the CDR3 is TGCGCCAGCAGCCAAATTGGCGAGCTTAATTCACCCCTCCACTTT. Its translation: CASSQIGELNSPLHF.

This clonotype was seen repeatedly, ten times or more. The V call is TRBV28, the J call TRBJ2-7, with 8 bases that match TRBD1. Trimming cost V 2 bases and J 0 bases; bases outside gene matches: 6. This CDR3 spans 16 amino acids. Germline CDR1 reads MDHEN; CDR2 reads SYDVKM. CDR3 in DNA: TGTGCCAGCAGTTTAACCGGACAGGGAAACTCCTACGAGCAGTACTTC. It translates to CASSLTGQGNSYEQYF. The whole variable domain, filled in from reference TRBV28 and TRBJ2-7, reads DVKVTQSSRYLVKRTGEKVFLECVQDMDHENMFWYRQDPGLGLRLIYFSYDVKMKEKGDIPEGYSVSREKKERFSLILESASTNQTSMYLCASSLTGQGNSYEQYFGPGTRLTVT.

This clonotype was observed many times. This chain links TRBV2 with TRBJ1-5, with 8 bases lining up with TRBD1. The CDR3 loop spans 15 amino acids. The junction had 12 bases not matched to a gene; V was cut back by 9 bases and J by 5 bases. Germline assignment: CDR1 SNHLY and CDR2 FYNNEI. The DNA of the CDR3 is TGTGCCAGTCAATGGGACAGGAGTATCGATCAGCCCCAGCATTTT. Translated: CASQWDRSIDQPQHF.

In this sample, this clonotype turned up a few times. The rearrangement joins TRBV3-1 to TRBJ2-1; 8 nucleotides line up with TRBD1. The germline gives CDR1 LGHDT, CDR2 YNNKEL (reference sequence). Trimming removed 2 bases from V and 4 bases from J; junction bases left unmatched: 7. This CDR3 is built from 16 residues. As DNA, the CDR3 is TGTGCCAGCAGCCAATTCTCAGGGGGCCGGTACAATGAGCAGTTCTTC. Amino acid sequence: CASSQFSGGRYNEQFF.

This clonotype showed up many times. CDR3 bases: TGTGCCAGCAGCCACCGACAGACTACTGAAGCTTTCTTT. This encodes CASSHRQTTEAFF. The rearrangement links TRBV3-1 to TRBJ1-1; D may be TRBD1 (5 bases). Germline lookup yields CDR1 LGHDT and CDR2 YNNKEL (reference sequence). CDR3 size: 13 residues. Trimming removed 3 bases from V and 5 bases from J, with 10 bases in between.

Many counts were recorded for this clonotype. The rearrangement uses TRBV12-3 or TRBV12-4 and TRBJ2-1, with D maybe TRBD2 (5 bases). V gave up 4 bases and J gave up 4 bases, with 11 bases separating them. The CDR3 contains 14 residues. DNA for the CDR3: TGTGCCAGCAGTTCGTCTAGCATGTACAATGAGCAGTTCTTC. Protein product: CASSSSSMYNEQFF.

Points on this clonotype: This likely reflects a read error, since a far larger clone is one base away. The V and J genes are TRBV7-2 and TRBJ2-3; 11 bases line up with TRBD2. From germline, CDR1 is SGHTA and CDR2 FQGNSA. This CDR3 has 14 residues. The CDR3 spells CASSISGGAHEQCF. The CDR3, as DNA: TGTGCCAGCAGCATTAGCGGGGGGGCCCATGAGCAGTGCTTC.

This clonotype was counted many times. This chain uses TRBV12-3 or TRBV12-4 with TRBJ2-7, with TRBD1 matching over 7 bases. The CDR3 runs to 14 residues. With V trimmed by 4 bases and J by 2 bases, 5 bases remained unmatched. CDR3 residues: CASSSGTDAYEQYF. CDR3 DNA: TGTGCCAGCAGTTCCGGGACAGACGCCTACGAGCAGTACTTC.

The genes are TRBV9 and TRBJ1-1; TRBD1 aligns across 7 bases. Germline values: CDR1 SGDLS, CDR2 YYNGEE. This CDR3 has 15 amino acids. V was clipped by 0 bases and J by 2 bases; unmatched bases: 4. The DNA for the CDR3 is TGTGCCAGCAGCGTAGCGTCAGGGGGTAACACTGAAGCTTTCTTT. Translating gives CASSVASGGNTEAFF.

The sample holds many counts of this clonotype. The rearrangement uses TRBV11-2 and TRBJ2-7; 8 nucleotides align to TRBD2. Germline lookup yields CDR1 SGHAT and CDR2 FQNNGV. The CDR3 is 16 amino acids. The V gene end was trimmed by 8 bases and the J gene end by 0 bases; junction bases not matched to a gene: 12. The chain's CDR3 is CASRPGGGNSSYEQYF. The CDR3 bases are TGTGCCAGCCGCCCCGGGGGGGGGAACAGCTCCTACGAGCAGTACTTC.

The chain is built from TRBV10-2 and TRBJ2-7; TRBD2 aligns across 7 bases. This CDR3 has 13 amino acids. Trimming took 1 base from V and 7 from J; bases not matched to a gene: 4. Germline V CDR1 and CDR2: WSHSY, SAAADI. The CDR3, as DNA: TGCGCCAGCAGTGAGTGGGGGGAGGGTGAGCAGTACTTC. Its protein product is CASSEWGEGEQYF.

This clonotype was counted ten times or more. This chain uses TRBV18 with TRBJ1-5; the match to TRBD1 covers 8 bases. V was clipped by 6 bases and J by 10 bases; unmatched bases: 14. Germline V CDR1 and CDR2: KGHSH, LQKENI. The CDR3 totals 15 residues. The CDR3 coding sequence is TGTGCCAGCTCCCTTACAGGGGGGGGCGTTTACCCCCAGCATTTT. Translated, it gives CASSLTGGGVYPQHF.

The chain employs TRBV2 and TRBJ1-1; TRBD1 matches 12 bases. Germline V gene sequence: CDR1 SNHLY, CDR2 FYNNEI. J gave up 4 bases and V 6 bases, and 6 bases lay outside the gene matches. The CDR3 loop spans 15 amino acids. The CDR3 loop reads CASRGDRGRVTEAFF. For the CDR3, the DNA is TGTGCCAGCAGGGGGGACAGGGGGCGCGTCACTGAAGCTTTCTTT.

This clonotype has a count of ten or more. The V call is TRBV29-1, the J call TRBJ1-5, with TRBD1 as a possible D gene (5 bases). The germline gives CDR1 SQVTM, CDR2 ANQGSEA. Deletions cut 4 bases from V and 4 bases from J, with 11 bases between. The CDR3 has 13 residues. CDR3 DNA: TGCAGCGTTGCGACAGATCCTAATCAGCCCCAGCATTTT. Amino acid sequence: CSVATDPNQPQHF.

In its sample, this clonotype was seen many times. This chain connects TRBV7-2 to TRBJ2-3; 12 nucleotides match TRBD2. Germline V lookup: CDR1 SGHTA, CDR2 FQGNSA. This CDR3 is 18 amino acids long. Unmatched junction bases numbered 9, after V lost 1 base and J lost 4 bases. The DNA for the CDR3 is TGTGCCAGCAGCTTAGAAGGGCTAGCGGGGGGGCGGGCAGATACGCAGTATTTT. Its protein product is CASSLEGLAGGRADTQYF.

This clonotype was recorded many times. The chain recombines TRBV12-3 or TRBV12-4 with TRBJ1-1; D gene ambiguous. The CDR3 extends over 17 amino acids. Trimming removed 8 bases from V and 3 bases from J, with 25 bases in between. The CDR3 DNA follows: TGTGCCAGCGGATTACCACGGGTCGTGGAGACATACACTGAAGCTTTCTTT. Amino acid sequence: CASGLPRVVETYTEAFF.

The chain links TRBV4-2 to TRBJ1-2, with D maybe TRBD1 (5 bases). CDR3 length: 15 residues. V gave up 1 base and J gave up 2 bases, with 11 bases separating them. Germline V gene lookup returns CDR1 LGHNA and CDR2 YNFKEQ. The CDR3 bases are TGTGCCAGCAGCCAAGGGGGGGATTCGAACTATGGCTACACCTTC. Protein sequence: CASSQGGDSNYGYTF.

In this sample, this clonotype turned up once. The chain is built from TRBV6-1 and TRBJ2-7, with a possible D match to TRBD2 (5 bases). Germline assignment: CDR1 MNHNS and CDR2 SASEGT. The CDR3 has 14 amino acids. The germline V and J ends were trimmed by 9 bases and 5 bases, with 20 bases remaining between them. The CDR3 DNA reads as TGTGCCAGTACCCTCGGGGTTGGAACCGACGAGCAGTACTTC. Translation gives CASTLGVGTDEQYF.

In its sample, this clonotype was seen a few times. The CDR3 loop is CASSQVIIRDTEAFF. The DNA of the CDR3 is TGCGCCAGCAGCCAAGTTATTATTCGAGACACTGAAGCTTTCTTT. The rearrangement links TRBV4-1 to TRBJ1-1, with D uncertain. V lost 1 base to trimming and J lost 3 bases, with 12 bases between them. Germline V gene data show CDR1 as MGHRA and CDR2 as YSYEKL. The CDR3 has 15 amino acids.

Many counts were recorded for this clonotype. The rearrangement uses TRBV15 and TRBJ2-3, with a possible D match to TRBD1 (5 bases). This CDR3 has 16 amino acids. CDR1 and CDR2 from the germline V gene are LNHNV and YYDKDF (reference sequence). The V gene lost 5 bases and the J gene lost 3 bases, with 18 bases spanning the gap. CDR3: CATSGAGLGSTDTQYF. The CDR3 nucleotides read TGTGCCACCAGCGGGGCCGGTCTGGGTTCGACAGATACGCAGTATTTT.

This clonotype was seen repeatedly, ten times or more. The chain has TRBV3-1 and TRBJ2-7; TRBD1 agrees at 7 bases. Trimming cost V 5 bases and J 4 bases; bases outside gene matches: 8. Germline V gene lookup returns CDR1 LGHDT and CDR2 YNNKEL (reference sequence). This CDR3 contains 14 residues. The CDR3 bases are TGTGCCAGCAGCGACAGGGAAAAGATGTACGAGCAGTACTTC. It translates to CASSDREKMYEQYF.

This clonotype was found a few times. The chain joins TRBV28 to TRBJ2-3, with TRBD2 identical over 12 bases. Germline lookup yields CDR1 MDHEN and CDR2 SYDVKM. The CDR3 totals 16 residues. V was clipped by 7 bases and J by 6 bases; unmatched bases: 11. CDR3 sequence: CASTLASGGASDTQYF. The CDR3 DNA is TGTGCCAGCACCCTCGCTAGCGGGGGGGCATCGGATACGCAGTATTTT.

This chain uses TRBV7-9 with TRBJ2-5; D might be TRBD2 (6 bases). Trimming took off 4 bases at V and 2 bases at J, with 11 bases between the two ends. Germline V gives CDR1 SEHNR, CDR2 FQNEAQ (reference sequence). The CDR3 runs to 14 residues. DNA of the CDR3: TGTGCCAGCAGCTGGACGGGACTTCAAGAGACCCAGTACTTC. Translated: CASSWTGLQETQYF.

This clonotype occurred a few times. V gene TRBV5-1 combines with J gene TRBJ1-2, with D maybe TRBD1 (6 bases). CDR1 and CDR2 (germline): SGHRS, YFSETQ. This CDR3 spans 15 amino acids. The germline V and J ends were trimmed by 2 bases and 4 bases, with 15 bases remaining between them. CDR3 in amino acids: CASSFAGEFRYGYTF. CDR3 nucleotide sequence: TGCGCCAGCAGCTTTGCAGGGGAGTTTCGCTATGGCTACACCTTC.

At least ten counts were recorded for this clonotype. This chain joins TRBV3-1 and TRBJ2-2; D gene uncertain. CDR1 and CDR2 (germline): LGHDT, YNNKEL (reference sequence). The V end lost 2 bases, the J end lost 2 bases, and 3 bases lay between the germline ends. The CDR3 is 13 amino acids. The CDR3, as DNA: TGTGCCAGCAGCCAAAGTAACACCGGGGAGCTGTTTTTT. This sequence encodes CASSQSNTGELFF. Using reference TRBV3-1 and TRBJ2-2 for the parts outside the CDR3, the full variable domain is DTAVSQTPKYLVTQMGNDKSIKCEQNLGHDTMYWYKQDSKKFLKIMFSYNNKELIINETVPNRFSPKSPDKAHLNLHINSLELGDSAVYFCASSQSNTGELFFGEGSRLTVL.